This T cell receptor beta chain was profiled in a study of cytomegalovirus exposure and HLA in healthy donors. Germline V gene sequence: CDR1 SQVTM, CDR2 ANQGSEA. The CDR3 runs 13 residues. Trimming removed 7 bases from V and 4 bases from J; junction bases left unmatched: 7. Both 60 Vbeta primers and 13 Jbeta primers went into the PCR. Using immunoSEQ multiplex PCR, the repertoire was profiled, and TCRdb retains in-frame clones only, with some absent. The sample lists nearly 200,000 clones; more than 75% were seen once. This receptor was taken from a woman between 50 and 59 years old in good health and CMV-seropositive. Sequencing used PBMCs. The gene calls are TRBV29-1 and TRBJ2-7; TRBD1 aligns across 10 bases. This CDR3 reads CSATTGGAYEQYF. CDR3 nucleotide sequence: TGCAGCGCTACGACAGGGGGCGCGTACGAGCAGTACTTC.